This T cell receptor beta chain was retrieved from a study of blood T cell repertoires in COVID-19. The overall study: Specimens from acute and convalescent COVID-19 originated in the United States, Italy and Spain. PBMCs, B-cell-depleted T cells, or T cells were the source of the cDNA or gDNA that made up the material.

Trimming stripped 2 bases from V and 3 bases from J, with 14 bases between. The CDR3 is 15 amino acids. The V gene's germline CDR1 is SGHTA and CDR2 FQGNSA. Study processing details: Scientists estimated how many nucleated cells there were by amplifying reference gene primers. The method was immunoSEQ multiplex PCR; TCRdb's version includes in-frame clones alone and lacks a portion of them. V, J and clone size were drawn from that table, and D and trimming were deduced from the DNA. Of about 200,000 clones detected, 80% to 90% appear once; the ten largest clones hold around 2.5%. The V and J genes are TRBV7-2 and TRBJ2-7, with D possibly being TRBD2 (6 bases). Source material: peripheral blood. This TCR was sampled from a woman between 35 and 50 years old with active or convalescent COVID-19. As DNA, the CDR3 is TGTGCCAGCAGCTTACGGGGGTCGTCGGTCTACGAGCAGTACTTC. Protein product: CASSLRGSSVYEQYF.